What follows describes a single TCR beta chain. The source of the sample is a study of cytomegalovirus exposure and HLA in healthy donors. The CDR3 contains 15 residues. Trimming removed 8 bases from V and 6 bases from J; junction bases left unmatched: 14. In germline, CDR1 is MDHEN, CDR2 SYDVKM. The PCR had 60 Vbeta and 13 Jbeta primers. TCRdb keeps only in-frame clones here, not all; method: immunoSEQ multiplex PCR. The sample lists about 200,000 clones, roughly 84% occurring once. This TCR was sampled from a man aged 50 to 59 in good health and CMV-seronegative. Sequencing used PBMCs. V usage is TRBV28 and J usage is TRBJ2-7; 9 bases are shared with TRBD2. The CDR3: CASQPGVAGDVEQYF. The CDR3 nucleotides are TGTGCCAGCCAACCCGGGGTAGCGGGAGATGTCGAGCAGTACTTC.